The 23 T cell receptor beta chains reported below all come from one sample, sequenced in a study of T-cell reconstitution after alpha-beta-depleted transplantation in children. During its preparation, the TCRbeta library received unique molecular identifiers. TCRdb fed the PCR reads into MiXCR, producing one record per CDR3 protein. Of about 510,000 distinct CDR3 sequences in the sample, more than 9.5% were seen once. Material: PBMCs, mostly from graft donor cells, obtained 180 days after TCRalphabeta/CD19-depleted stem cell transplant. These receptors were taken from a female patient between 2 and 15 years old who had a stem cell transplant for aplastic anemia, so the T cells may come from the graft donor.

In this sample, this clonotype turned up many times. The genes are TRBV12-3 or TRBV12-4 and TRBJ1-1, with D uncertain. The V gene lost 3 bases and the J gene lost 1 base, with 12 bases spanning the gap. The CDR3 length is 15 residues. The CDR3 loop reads CASSFPQGRNTEAFF. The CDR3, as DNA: TGTGCCAGCAGTTTCCCCCAAGGGAGGAACACTGAAGCTTTCTTT.

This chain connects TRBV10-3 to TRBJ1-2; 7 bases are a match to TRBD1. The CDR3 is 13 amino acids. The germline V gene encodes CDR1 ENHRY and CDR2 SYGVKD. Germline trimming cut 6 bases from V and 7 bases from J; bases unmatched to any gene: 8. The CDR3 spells CAISRQGNPGYTF. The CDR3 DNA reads TGTGCCATCAGCCGACAGGGTAACCCTGGCTACACCTTC.

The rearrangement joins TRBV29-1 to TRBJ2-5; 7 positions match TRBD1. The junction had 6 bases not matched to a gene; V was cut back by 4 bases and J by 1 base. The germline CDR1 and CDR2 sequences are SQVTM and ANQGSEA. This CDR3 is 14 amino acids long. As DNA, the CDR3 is TGCAGCGTTGCGGGACAGAAAGTCCAAGAGACCCAGTACTTC. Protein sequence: CSVAGQKVQETQYF.

In DNA, the CDR3 is TGTGCCAGCAGCCAAGTAACCAGTTTGGCCTACGAGCAGTACTTC. Amino acid sequence: CASSQVTSLAYEQYF. The chain recombines TRBV14 with TRBJ2-7, with no clear D. The V and J ends lost 1 base and 2 bases respectively, with 12 bases between them. From germline, CDR1 is SGHDN and CDR2 FVKESK. The CDR3 is made up of 15 amino acids. Variable domain in full (rest from reference TRBV14 and TRBJ2-7): EAGVTQFPSHSVIEKGQTVTLRCDPISGHDNLYWYRRVMGKEIKFLLHFVKESKQDESGMPNNRFLAERTGGTYSTLKVQPAELEDSGVYFCASSQVTSLAYEQYFGPGTRLTVT.

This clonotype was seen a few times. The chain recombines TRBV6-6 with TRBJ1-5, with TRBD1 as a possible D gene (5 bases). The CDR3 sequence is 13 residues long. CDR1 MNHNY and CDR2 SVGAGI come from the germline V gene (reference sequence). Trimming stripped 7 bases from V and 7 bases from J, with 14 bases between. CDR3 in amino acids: CASTLGGVQPQHF. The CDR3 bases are TGTGCCAGCACCCTGGGGGGGGTGCAGCCCCAGCATTTT.

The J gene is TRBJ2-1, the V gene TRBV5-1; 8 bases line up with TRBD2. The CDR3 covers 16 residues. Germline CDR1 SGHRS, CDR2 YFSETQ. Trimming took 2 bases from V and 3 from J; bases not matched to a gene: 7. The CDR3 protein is CASSFFTSGGYNEQFF. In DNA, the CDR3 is TGCGCCAGCAGCTTTTTCACTAGCGGAGGCTACAATGAGCAGTTCTTC.

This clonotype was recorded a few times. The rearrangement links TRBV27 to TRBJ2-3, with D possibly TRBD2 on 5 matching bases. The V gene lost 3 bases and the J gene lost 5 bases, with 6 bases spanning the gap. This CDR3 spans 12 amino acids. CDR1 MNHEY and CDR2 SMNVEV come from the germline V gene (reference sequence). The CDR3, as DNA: TGTGCCAGCAGTTTTACTAGAGATACGCAGTATTTT. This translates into CASSFTRDTQYF.

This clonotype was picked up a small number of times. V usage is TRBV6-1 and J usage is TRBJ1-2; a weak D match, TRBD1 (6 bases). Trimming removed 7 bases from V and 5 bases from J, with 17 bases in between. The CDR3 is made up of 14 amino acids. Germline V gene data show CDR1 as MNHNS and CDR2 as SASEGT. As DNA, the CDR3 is TGTGCCAGCACCCCGGACAGCGCTACTTATGGCTACACCTTC. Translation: CASTPDSATYGYTF.

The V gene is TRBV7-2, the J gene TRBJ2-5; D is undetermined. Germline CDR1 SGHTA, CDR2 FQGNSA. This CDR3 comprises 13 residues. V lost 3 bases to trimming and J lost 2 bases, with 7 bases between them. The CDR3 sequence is CASSFSFQETQYF. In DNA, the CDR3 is TGTGCCAGCAGCTTTAGTTTTCAAGAGACCCAGTACTTC.

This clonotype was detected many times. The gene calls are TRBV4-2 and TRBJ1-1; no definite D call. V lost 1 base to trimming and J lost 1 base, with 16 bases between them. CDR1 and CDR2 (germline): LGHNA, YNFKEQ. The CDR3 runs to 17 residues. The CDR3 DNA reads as TGTGCCAGCAGCCAAGTCGGTCGTCAGTCACAGAACACTGAAGCTTTCTTT. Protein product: CASSQVGRQSQNTEAFF.

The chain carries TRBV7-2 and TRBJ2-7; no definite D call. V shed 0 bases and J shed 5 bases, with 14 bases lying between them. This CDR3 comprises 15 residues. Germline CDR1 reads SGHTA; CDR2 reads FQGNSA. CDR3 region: CASSLAISVGDEQYF. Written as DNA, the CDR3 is TGTGCCAGCAGCTTAGCGATCTCAGTAGGCGACGAGCAGTACTTC.

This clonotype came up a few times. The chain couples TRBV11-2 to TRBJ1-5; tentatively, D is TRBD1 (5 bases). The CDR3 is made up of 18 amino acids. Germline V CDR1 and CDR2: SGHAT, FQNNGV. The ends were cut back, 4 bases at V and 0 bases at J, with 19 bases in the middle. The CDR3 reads CASSSTWGGVNSNQPQHF. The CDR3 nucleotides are TGTGCCAGCAGCTCGACTTGGGGGGGAGTAAATAGCAATCAGCCCCAGCATTTT.

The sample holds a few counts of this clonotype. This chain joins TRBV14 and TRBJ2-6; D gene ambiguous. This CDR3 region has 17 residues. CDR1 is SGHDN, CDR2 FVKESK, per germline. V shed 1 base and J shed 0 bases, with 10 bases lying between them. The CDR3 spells CASSQGVQSSGANVLTF. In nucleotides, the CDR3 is TGTGCCAGCAGCCAAGGAGTACAAAGCTCTGGGGCCAACGTCCTGACTTTC.

In DNA, the CDR3 is TGTGCCAGTAGGGTAGCTAACTATGGCTACACCTTC. Protein sequence: CASRVANYGYTF. The chain employs TRBV19 and TRBJ1-2; D is ambiguous. Germline CDR1 is LNHDA and CDR2 is SQIVND (reference sequence). Trimming left V 6 bases short and J 0 bases short, with 5 bases between. The CDR3 has 12 amino acids.

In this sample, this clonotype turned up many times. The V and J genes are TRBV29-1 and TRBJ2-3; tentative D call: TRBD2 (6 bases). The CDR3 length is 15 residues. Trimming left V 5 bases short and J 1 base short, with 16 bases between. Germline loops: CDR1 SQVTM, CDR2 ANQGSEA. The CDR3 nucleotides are TGCAGCGTTCTGGGCGGGGCGGGGCGCACAGATACGCAGTATTTT. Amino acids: CSVLGGAGRTDTQYF.

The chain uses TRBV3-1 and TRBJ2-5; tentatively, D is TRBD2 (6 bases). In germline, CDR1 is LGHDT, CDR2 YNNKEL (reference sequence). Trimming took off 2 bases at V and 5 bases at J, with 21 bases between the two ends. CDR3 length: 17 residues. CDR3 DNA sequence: TGTGCCAGCAGCCAACTAGCGAGGACTCAATTGGGTGAGACCCAGTACTTC. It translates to CASSQLARTQLGETQYF.

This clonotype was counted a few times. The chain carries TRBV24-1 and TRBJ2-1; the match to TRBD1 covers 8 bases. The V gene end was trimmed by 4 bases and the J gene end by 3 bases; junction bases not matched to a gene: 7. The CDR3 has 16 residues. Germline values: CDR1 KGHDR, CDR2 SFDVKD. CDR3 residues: CATSDSTGDLYNEQFF. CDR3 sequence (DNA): TGTGCCACCAGTGACTCGACAGGGGACCTCTACAATGAGCAGTTCTTC.

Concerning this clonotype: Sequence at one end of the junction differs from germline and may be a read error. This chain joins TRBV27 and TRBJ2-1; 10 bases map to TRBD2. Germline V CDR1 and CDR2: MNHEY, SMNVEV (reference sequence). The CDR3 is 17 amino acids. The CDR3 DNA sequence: TGTGCCAGCAGTCGGAGACTAGCGGGCTATATTAACAATGAGCGGTTCTTC. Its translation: CASSRRLAGYINNERFF.

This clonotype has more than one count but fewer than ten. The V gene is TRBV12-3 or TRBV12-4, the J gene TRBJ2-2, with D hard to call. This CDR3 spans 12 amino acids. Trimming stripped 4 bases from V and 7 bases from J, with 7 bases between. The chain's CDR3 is CASSYDRGELFF. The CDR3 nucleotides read TGTGCCAGCAGTTACGACCGCGGGGAGCTGTTTTTT.

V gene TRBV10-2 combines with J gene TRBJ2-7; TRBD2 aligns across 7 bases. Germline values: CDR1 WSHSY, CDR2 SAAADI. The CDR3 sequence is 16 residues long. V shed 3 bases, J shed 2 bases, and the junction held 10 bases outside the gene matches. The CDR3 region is CASSEGGGRPPYEQYF. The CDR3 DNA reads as TGCGCCAGCAGTGAAGGCGGCGGGAGACCTCCCTACGAGCAGTACTTC.

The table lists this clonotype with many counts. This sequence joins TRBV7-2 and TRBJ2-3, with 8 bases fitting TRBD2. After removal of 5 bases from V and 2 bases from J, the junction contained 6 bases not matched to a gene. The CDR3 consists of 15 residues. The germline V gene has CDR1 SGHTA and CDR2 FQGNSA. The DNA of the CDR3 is TGTGCCAGCAGCCCCGCGGGACTAGACACAGATACGCAGTATTTT. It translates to CASSPAGLDTDTQYF. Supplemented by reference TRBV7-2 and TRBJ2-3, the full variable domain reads GAGVSQSPSNKVTEKGKDVELRCDPISGHTALYWYRQSLGQGLEFLIYFQGNSAPDKSGLPSDRFSAERTGGSVSTLTIQRTQQEDSAVYLCASSPAGLDTDTQYFGPGTRLTVL.

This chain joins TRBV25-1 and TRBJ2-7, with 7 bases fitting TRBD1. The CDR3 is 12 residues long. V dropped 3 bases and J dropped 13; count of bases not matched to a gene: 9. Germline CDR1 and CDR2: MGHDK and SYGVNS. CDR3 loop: CASSEGTVNGYV. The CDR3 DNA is TGTGCCAGCAGTGAGGGGACAGTAAACGGTTACGTC.

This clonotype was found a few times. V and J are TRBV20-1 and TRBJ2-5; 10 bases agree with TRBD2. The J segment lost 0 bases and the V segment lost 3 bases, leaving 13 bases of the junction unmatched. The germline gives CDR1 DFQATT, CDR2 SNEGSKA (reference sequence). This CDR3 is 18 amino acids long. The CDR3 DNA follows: TGCAGTGCTAGGGATCCTAGCGGGAGATGGGCGTACCAAGAGACCCAGTACTTC. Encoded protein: CSARDPSGRWAYQETQYF.